This T cell receptor beta chain was retrieved from a study of technical replicates of blood from a few donors. This CDR3 is 13 amino acids long. Germline CDR1 is SGHNT and CDR2 is YYREEE (reference sequence). V was cut by 7 bases and J by 7 bases, with 17 bases left in between. TCRdb keeps only in-frame clones here, not all; method: immunoSEQ multiplex PCR. The table lists 60,000 to 80,000 clones, 91% of them singletons. The specimen was PBMCs. This clonotype was obtained from a human donor in good health. Some clones in this sample may be carry-over from other donors' samples. The rearrangement joins TRBV5-4 to TRBJ1-2; a possible D gene is TRBD1 (5 bases). CDR3 protein: CASGLREQVGYTF. CDR3 sequence (DNA): TGTGCCAGCGGTCTTCGAGAACAGGTTGGCTACACCTTC.